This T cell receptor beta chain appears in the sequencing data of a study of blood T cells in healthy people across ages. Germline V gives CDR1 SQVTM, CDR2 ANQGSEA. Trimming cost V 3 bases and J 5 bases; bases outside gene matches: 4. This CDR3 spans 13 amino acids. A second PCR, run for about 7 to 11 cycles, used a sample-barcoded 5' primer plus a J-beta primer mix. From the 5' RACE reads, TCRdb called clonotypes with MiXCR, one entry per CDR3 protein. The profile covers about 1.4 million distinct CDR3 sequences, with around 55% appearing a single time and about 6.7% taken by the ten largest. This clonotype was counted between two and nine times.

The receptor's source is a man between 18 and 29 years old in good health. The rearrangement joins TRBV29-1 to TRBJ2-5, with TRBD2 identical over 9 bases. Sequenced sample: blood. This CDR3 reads CSVDAGGLETQYF. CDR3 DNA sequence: TGCAGCGTTGACGCGGGGGGGTTGGAGACCCAGTACTTC.